This entry describes one T cell receptor (beta chain). Its antigen specificity is not known. Base qualities are not recorded, but no much larger clone differs from it by a single base. This sample's time point label indicates: baseline pretreatment blood. Read against the paper, the sample's treatment or condition label means: 15 Gy SBRT to primary tumor, nephrectomy 4 weeks later. To follow tumor-enriched clonotypes, serial peripheral blood was collected from radiation-treated patients at baseline and at 2 weeks and 4 weeks after SBRT. All patients had renal cell carcinoma with clear cell pathology. The QIAamp DNA Blood Mini Kit (Qiagen) was used to prepare genomic DNA for TCR sequencing. Only samples passing all quality control checks were included in the analyses. The data stem from a study of radiation and T cells in renal cell carcinoma (dated by TCRdb to between 2020 and 2021). A note on the overall study: The samples were obtained from a clinical trial, where primary renal cell carcinomas were treated with 15 Gy stereotactic body radiation therapy and then removed by nephrectomy 4 weeks afterward. A total of some 51 samples underwent TCR beta sequencing, made up of roughly 26 tumors and roughly 27 peripheral blood samples. A total of roughly 4 million unique CDR3 nucleotide sequences, encoding fewer than 3,000,000 unique CDR3 amino acid sequences, were found across all 50 or so samples.

There are 13 amino acids in the CDR3, from cysteine to phenylalanine inclusive. Only the CDR3 portion is preserved as DNA: 39 bases, with reading frame beginning at the first base. V lost 8 bases and J lost 6 bases, and the count of bases not matched to a germline gene is 1. CDR1 and CDR2 are read off the germline V gene (reference sequence) as MNHEY and SMNVEV. TCR beta libraries were generated from genomic DNA with the immunoSEQ kit, following the manufacturer's recommendations. To prepare the libraries, a first multiplex PCR with proprietary primers was run, followed by a second PCR that added unique barcodes, and a bead cleanup was done after each round. A positive control reaction and a negative control reaction, both provided in the kit, were run with every batch of samples. The final libraries underwent checking on an Agilent 4200 TapeStation D1000 ScreenTape, volumetric pooling, and quantification by qPCR. An Illumina NextSeq500 fitted with a MidOutput 150-cycle cartridge performed the sequencing, running 156 Read1 cycles and 15 Index1 cycles with the kit's custom primers. The pooled library was loaded at 0.9 to 1 pM with a roughly 20% PhiX control spike-in. The source study handled its data this way. Vendor-processed data were analyzed in R, and a clonotype was defined as all T cells sharing the same CDR3 nucleotide sequence. For clone abundance analyses, frequencies were normalized to the 10,000 most abundant clones per sample. Public T cell clones, which averaged fewer than five per sample, were removed prior to analysis. Tumor-enriched and baseline blood-enriched clonotypes were defined by at least a 32-fold difference in abundance between compartments. Clonotypes expanded or contracted between blood time points were identified with a beta-binomial differential abundance model. Tumor-blood repertoire similarity was measured with the Baroni-Urbani and Buser coefficient, and group comparisons used two-tailed Wilcoxon tests in R. The table comes from immuneACCESS by way of TCRdb, which keeps in-frame sequences with V and J called. Part of the clones is missing from these tables; in studies checked, under half for an unresolved V gene and the rest for unknown reasons. The V and J calls and clone size were taken over from that table, and D and trimming were inferred from the DNA. The sample table lists about 59,000 clones, around 80% of them with a count of one. Roughly 8% of the sample belongs to the ten largest clones.

Results and caveats for the whole study, not just this receptor: Because no pretreatment tumor biopsies were available, whether clonotypes were present in the tumor at baseline could not be determined. Tracking of blood repertoire dynamics stopped at more than three weeks after treatment, with no follow-up past that point. An increase in top tumor clonotypes in blood was observed from baseline to 2 weeks post-radiation, followed by contraction by 4 weeks, which was taken to suggest transient expansion of tumor-resident clones. The single-armed trial design could not address effects of radiation dose or scheduling on the TCR repertoire.

Here the chain combines TRBV27 and TRBJ1-4, with 12 junctional bases fitting TRBD1. This material consisted of blood, taken from a patient whose treatment included radiotherapy and nephrectomy. The receptor's source is a man aged 55 to 70 with renal cell carcinoma. The CDR3 is CASGTGGHEKLFF. The nucleotides read TGTGCCAGCGGGACAGGGGGCCATGAAAAACTGTTTTTT.